This TCR beta chain was sequenced during a study of blood T cell repertoires in COVID-19. Germline loops: CDR1 LNHDA, CDR2 SQIVND (reference sequence). This CDR3 contains 16 residues. J was trimmed by 5 bases and V by 3 bases; bases with no gene match: 5. Allocation to cohorts depended on clinical history reported by the participants. The table came from immunoSEQ multiplex PCR; TCRdb's copy has only in-frame clones and leaves some out. The sample consists of about 390,000 clones, around nine tenths of them appearing once. V and J are TRBV19 and TRBJ1-5; 12 nucleotides agree with TRBD1. The sample was PBMCs or T cells enriched from blood (not recorded which). The clonotype was recovered from a woman in her forties or fifties who had recovered from COVID-19. CDR3 protein: CASSIIGTGGYQPQHF. CDR3 sequence (DNA): TGTGCCAGTAGTATTATCGGGACAGGGGGCTATCAGCCCCAGCATTTT.